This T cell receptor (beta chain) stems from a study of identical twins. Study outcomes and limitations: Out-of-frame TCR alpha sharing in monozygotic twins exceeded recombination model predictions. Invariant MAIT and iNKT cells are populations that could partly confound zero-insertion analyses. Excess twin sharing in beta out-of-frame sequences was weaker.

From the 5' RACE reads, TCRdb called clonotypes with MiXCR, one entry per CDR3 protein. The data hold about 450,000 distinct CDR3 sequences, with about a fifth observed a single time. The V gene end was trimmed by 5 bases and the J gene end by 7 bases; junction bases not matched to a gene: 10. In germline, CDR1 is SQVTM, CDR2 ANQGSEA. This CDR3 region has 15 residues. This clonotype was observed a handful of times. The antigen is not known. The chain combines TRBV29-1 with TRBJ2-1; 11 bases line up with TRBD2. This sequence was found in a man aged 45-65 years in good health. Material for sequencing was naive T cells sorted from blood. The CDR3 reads CSVTSGRERGNEQFF. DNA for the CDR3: TGCAGCGTTACTAGCGGGAGAGAGCGTGGTAATGAGCAGTTCTTC.